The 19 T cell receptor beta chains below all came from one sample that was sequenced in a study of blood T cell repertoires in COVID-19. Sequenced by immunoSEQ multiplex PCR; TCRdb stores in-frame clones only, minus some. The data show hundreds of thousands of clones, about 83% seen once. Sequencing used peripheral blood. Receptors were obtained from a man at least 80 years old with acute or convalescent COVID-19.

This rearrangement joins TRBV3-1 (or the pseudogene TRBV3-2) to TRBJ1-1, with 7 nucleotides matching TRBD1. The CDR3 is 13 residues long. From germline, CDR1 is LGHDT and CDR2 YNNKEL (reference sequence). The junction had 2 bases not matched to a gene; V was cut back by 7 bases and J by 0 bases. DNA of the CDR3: TGTGCCAGCAAGACAGGGATGAACACTGAAGCTTTCTTT. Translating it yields CASKTGMNTEAFF.

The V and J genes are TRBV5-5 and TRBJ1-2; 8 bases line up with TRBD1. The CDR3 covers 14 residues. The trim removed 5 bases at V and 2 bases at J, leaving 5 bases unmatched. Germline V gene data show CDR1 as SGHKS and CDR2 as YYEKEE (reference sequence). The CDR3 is CASRDRDRNYGYTF. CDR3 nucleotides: TGTGCCAGCAGGGATAGGGACAGGAACTATGGCTACACCTTC.

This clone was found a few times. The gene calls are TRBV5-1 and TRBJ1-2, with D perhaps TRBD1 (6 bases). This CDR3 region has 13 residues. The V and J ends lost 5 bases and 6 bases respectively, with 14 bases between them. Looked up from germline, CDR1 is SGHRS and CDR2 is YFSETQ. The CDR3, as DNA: TGCGCCAGCAGTATTCAGGGGAGAGATGGCTACACCTTC. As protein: CASSIQGRDGYTF.

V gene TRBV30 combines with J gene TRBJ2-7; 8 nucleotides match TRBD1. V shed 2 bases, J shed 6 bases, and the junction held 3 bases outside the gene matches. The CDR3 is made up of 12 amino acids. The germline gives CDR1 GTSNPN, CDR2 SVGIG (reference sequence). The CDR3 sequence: CAWSHDRGEQYF. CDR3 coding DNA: TGTGCCTGGAGTCACGACAGGGGCGAGCAGTACTTC.

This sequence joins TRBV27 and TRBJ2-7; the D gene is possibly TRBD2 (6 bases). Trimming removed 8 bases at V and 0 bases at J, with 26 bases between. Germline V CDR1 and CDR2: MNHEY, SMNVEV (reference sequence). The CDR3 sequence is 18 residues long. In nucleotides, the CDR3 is TGTGCCAGCCGACTAAGGTCAAAGGCGGGACCCTACTCCTACGAGCAGTACTTC. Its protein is CASRLRSKAGPYSYEQYF.

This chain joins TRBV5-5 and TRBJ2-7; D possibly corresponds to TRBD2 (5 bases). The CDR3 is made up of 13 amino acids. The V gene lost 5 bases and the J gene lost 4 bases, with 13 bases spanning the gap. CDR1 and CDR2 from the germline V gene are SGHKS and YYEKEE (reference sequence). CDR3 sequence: CASSSIGEYEQYF. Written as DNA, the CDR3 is TGTGCCAGCAGTTCGATCGGGGAGTACGAGCAGTACTTC. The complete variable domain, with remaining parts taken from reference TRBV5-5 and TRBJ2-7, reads DAGVTQSPTHLIKTRGQQVTLRCSPISGHKSVSWYQQVLGQGPQFIFQYYEKEERGRGNFPDRFSARQFPNYSSELNVNALLLGDSALYLCASSSIGEYEQYFGPGTRLTVT.

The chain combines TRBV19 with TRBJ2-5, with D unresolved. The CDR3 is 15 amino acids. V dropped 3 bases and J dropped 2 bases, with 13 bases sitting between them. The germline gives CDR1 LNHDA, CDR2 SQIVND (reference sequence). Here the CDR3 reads CASSIGNVYQETQYF. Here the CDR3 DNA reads TGTGCCAGTAGTATCGGTAATGTTTATCAAGAGACCCAGTACTTC.

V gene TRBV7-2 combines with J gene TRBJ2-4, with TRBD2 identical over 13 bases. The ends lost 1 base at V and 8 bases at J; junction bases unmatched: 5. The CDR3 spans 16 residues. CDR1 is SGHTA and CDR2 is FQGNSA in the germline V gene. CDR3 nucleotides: TGTGCCAGCAGCTTAGAGACTAGCGGGGGGAGTGACATTCAGTACTTC. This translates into CASSLETSGGSDIQYF.

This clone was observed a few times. The CDR3 coding sequence is TGTGCCAGCAGCGTAATTTATCCCGGGGAGCTGTTTTTT. Amino acid sequence: CASSVIYPGELFF. V is TRBV9 and J is TRBJ2-2; D is undetermined. Trimming pared 1 base from V and 6 bases from J, leaving 7 bases between. Germline V CDR1 and CDR2: SGDLS, YYNGEE. The CDR3 sequence is 13 residues long.

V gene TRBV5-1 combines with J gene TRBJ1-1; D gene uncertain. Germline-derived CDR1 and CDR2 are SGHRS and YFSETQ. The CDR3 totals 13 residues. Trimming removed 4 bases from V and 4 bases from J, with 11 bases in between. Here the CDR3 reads CASSNTGGTEAFF. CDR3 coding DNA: TGCGCCAGCAGCAACACCGGAGGCACTGAAGCTTTCTTT.

CDR3 nucleotides: TGTGCCAGTAGTCCAGGGGACAGAATCGAAAAACTGTTTTTT. Its protein product is CASSPGDRIEKLFF. The chain combines TRBV19 with TRBJ1-4, with 7 nucleotides matching TRBD1. There are 14 residues in the CDR3. V shed 5 bases and J 8 bases; nucleotides not matched to a gene: 8. Germline V gene data show CDR1 as LNHDA and CDR2 as SQIVND (reference sequence).

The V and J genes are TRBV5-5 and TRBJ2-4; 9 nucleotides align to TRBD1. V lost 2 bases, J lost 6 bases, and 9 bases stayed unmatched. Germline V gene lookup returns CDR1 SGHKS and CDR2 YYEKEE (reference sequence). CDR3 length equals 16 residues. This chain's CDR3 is CASSFSRQGVANIQYF. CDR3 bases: TGTGCCAGCAGCTTCAGCCGACAGGGGGTGGCAAACATTCAGTACTTC.

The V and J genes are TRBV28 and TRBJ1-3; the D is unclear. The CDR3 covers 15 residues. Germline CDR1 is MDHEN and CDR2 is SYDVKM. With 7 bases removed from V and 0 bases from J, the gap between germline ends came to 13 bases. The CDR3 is CASTPAANSGNTIYF. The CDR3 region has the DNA TGTGCCAGCACCCCAGCGGCTAACTCTGGAAACACCATATATTTT.

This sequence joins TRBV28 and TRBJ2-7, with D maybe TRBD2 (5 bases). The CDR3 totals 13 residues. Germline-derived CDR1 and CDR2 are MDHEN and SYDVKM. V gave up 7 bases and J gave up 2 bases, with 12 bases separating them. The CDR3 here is CASIPGSTYEQYF. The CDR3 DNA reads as TGTGCCAGCATACCGGGGAGTACCTACGAGCAGTACTTC.

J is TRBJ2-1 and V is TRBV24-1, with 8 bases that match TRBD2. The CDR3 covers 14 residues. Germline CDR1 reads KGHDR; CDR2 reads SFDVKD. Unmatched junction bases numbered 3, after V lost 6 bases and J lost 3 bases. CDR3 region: CATSTTSGYNEQFF. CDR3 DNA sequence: TGTGCCACCAGTACTACTAGCGGCTACAATGAGCAGTTCTTC.

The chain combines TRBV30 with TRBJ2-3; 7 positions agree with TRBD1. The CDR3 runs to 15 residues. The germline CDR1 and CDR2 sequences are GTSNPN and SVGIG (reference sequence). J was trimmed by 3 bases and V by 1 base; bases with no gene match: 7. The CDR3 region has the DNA TGTGCCTGGAGTGAGGGACAGTGGAGAACAGATACGCAGTATTTT. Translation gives CAWSEGQWRTDTQYF.

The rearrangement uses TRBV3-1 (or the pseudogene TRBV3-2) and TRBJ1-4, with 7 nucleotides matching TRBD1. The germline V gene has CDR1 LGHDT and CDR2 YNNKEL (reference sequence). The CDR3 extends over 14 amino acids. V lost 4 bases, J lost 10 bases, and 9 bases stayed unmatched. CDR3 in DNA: TGTGCCAGCAGCCCCCTGAGACAGGGAGGAAAACTGTTTTTT. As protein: CASSPLRQGGKLFF.

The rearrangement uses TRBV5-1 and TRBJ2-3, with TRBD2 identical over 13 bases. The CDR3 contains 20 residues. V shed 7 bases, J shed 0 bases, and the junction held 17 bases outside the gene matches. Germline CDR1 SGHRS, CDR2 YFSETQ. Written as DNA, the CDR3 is TGCGCCAGCCGGACTAGCGGGAGTTTCAGTCGGCCCGCTAGCACAGATACGCAGTATTTT. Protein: CASRTSGSFSRPASTDTQYF.

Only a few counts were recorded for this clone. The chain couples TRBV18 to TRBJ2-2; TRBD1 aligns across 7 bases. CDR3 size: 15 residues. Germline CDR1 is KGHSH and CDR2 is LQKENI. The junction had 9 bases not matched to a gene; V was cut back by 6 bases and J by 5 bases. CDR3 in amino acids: CASSRSTGETGELFF. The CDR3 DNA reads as TGTGCCAGCTCCCGAAGTACAGGGGAAACCGGGGAGCTGTTTTTT.